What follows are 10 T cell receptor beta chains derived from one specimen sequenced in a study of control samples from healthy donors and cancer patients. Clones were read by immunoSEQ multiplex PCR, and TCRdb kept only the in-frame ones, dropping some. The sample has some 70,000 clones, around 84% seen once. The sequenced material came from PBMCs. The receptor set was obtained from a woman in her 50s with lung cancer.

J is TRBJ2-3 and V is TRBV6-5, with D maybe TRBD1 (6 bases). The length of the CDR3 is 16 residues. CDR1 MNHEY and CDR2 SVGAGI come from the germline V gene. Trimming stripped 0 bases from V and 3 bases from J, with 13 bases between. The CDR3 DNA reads TGTGCCAGCAGTTACTCCTGGGGGCCTGGAACAGATACGCAGTATTTT. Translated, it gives CASSYSWGPGTDTQYF.

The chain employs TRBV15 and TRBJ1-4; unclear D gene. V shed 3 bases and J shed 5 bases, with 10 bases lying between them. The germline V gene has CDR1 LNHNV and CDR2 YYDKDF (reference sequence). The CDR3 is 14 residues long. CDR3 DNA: TGTGCCACCAGCAGTAGGGTGGGAAATGAAAAACTGTTTTTT. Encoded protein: CATSSRVGNEKLFF. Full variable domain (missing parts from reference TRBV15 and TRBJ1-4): DAMVIQNPRYQVTQFGKPVTLSCSQTLNHNVMYWYQQKSSQAPKLLFHYYDKDFNNEADTPDNFQSRRPNTSFCFLDIRSPGLGDTAMYLCATSSRVGNEKLFFGSGTQLSVL.

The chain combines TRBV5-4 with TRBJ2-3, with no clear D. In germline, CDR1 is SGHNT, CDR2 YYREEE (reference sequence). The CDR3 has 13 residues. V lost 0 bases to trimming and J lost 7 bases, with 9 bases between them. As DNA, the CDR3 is TGTGCCAGCAGCTTGGCCGGGCAAAATACGCAGTATTTT. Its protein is CASSLAGQNTQYF.

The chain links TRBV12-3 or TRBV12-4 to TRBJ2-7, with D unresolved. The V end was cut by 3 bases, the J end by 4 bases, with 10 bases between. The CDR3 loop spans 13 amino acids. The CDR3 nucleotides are TGTGCCAGCAGTTTGACGTCGGTATACGAGCAGTACTTC. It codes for CASSLTSVYEQYF.

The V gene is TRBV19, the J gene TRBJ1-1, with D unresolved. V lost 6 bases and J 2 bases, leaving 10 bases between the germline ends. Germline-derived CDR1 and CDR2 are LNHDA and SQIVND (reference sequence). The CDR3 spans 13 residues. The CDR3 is CASRGLVNTEAFF. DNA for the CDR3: TGTGCCAGTAGAGGACTCGTAAACACTGAAGCTTTCTTT.

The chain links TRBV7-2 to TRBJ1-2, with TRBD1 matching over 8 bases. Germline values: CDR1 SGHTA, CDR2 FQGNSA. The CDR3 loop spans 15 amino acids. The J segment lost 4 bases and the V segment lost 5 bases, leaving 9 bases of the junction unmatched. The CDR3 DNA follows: TGTGCCAGCAGCCCCTGGACAGGGTCCACCTATGGCTACACCTTC. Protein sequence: CASSPWTGSTYGYTF.

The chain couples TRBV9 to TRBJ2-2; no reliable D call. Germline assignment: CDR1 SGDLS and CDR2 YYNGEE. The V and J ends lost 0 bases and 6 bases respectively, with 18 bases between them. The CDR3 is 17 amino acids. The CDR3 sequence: CASSVDGRPSGAGELFF. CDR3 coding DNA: TGTGCCAGCAGCGTAGACGGAAGGCCCTCGGGCGCCGGGGAGCTGTTTTTT.

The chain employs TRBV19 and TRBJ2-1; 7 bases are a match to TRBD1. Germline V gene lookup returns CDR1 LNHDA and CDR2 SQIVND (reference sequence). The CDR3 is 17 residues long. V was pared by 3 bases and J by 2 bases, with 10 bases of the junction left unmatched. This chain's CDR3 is CASSMFGTAGPYNEQFF. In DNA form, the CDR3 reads TGTGCCAGTAGTATGTTCGGGACAGCTGGCCCCTACAATGAGCAGTTCTTC.

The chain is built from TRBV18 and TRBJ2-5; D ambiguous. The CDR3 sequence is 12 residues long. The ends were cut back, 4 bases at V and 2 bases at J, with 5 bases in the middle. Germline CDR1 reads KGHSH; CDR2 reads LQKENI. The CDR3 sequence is CASSRNQETQYF. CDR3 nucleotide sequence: TGTGCCAGCTCACGAAATCAAGAGACCCAGTACTTC.

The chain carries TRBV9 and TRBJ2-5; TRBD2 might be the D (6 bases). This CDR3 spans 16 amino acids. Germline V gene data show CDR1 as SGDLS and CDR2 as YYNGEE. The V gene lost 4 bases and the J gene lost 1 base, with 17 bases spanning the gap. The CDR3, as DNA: TGTGCCAGCAGCCCGACGGGACTCAAGGCCCAAGAGACCCAGTACTTC. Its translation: CASSPTGLKAQETQYF.